These 7 T cell receptor beta chains share one sample of origin, sequenced in a study of blood T cell repertoires in COVID-19. Clones were read by immunoSEQ multiplex PCR, and TCRdb kept only the in-frame ones, dropping some. This table has approximately 260,000 clones, roughly three quarters appearing once. Sequenced sample: peripheral blood. These receptors originate from a woman aged 40 to 50 with active or convalescent COVID-19.

The J gene is TRBJ1-4, the V gene TRBV25-1, with 7 bases fitting TRBD1. The CDR3 loop spans 13 amino acids. The ends lost 10 bases at V and 6 bases at J; junction bases unmatched: 8. Looked up from germline, CDR1 is MGHDK and CDR2 is SYGVNS. CDR3 protein: CATSKGADEKLFF. CDR3 DNA sequence: TGTGCCACCTCCAAGGGGGCTGATGAAAAACTGTTTTTT.

The V and J genes are TRBV5-1 and TRBJ2-5, with no clear D. This CDR3 has 14 amino acids. The V and J ends lost 0 bases and 5 bases respectively, with 11 bases between them. CDR1 and CDR2 from the germline V gene are SGHRS and YFSETQ. As DNA, the CDR3 is TGCGCCAGCAGCTTGGCGTTATTGAGGGAGACCCAGTACTTC. This translates into CASSLALLRETQYF.

The gene calls are TRBV11-2 and TRBJ1-2, with TRBD1 matching over 7 bases. This CDR3 is 13 amino acids long. In germline, CDR1 is SGHAT, CDR2 FQNNGV. The junction had 4 bases not matched to a gene; V was cut back by 3 bases and J by 6 bases. Written as DNA, the CDR3 is TGTGCCAGCAGCTTGTTAGGGGGCGATGGCTACACCTTC. Translated: CASSLLGGDGYTF.

The chain is built from TRBV18 and TRBJ1-3, with unresolved D. The germline V gene encodes CDR1 KGHSH and CDR2 LQKENI. The CDR3 spans 14 residues. The V end lost 2 bases, the J end lost 4 bases, and 9 bases lay between the germline ends. The CDR3 bases are TGTGCCAGCTCACCAACAGATATAGGAAACACCATATATTTT. Its translation: CASSPTDIGNTIYF.

The chain links TRBV25-1 to TRBJ1-2; 7 bases are shared with TRBD1. The V and J ends lost 3 bases and 8 bases, in that order; junction bases with no gene match: 15. CDR1 is MGHDK and CDR2 is SYGVNS in the germline V gene. The CDR3 extends over 16 amino acids. CDR3 bases: TGTGCCAGCAGTGACCGATACGCTACAGGGGAGAACGGCTACACCTTC. It codes for CASSDRYATGENGYTF.

The genes are TRBV9 and TRBJ1-4, with D possibly TRBD1 on 6 matching bases. The CDR3 contains 16 residues. V was shortened by 4 bases and J by 0 bases, with 13 bases between the two germline ends. Germline CDR1 reads SGDLS; CDR2 reads YYNGEE. The CDR3 nucleotides read TGTGCCAGCAGCCCCCGGGAGGGGGCAACTAATGAAAAACTGTTTTTT. Translated, it gives CASSPREGATNEKLFF.

The J gene is TRBJ2-3, the V gene TRBV6-6; TRBD1 matches 7 bases. Germline V gene sequence: CDR1 MNHNY, CDR2 SVGAGI (reference sequence). The CDR3 runs 13 residues. The V segment lost 4 bases and the J segment 9 bases; nucleotides outside the gene matches: 7. The CDR3: CASSSGQEKTQYF. The CDR3 DNA sequence: TGTGCCAGCAGTTCCGGACAGGAAAAGACGCAGTATTTT.